This TCR beta chain was sequenced during a study of T cell repertoires in cytomegalovirus infection. Background on the study: Public TCR beta signatures provided an indication of both CMV infection and a matching HLA type. Overall study results and limits: Cumulated frequencies of public TCR beta families served to identify carriers of CMV plus the relevant HLA.

TCRdb processed the reads anew with MiXCR; each CDR3 protein has one entry. The table lists around 490,000 distinct CDR3 sequences, more than 25% of them singletons. V trimming: 2 bases; J trimming: 3 bases; junction bases outside the gene matches: 4. The CDR3 consists of 15 residues. Germline lookup yields CDR1 SGHTA and CDR2 FQGNSA. This clonotype appeared a few times. Antigen unknown. This receptor was identified in a human donor in good health (CMV status not recorded). Some clones in this sample may be carry-over from other donors' samples. The sample comprised PBMCs. The rearrangement joins TRBV7-2 to TRBJ2-3; 8 bases agree with TRBD2. This CDR3 is CASSLKAGETDTQYF. The CDR3 region has the DNA TGTGCCAGCAGCTTAAAAGCGGGAGAAACAGATACGCAGTATTTT.